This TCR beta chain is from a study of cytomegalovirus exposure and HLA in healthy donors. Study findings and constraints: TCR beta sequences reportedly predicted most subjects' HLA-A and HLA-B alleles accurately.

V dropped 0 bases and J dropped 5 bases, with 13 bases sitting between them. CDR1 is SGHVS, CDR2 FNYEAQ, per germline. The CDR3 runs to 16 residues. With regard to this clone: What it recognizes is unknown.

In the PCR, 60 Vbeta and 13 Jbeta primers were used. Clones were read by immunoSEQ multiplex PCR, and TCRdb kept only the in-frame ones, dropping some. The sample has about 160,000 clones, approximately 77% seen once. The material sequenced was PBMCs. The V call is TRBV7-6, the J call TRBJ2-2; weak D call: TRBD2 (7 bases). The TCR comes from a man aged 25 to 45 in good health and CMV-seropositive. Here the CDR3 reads CASSLAGGPRTGELFF. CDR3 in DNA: TGTGCCAGCAGCTTAGCGGGGGGGCCGAGGACCGGGGAGCTGTTTTTT. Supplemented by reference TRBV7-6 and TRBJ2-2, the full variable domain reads GAGVSQSPRYKVTKRGQDVALRCDPISGHVSLYWYRQALGQGPEFLTYFNYEAQQDKSGLPNDRFSAERPEGSISTLTIQRTEQRDSAMYRCASSLAGGPRTGELFFGEGSRLTVL.